This TCR beta chain originates from a study of T-cell reconstitution after alpha-beta-depleted transplantation in children. Germline lookup yields CDR1 SGHRS and CDR2 YFSETQ. This CDR3 contains 14 residues. V was shortened by 5 bases and J by 3 bases, with 12 bases between the two germline ends. This clonotype was counted many times. The TCRbeta library incorporated unique molecular identifiers. TCRdb processed the PCR reads anew with MiXCR; each CDR3 protein has one entry. The repertoire holds about 610,000 distinct CDR3 sequences, with about 10% as singletons. Sequencing was performed on PBMCs from the stem cell graft donor, taken from the stem cell graft. The V gene is TRBV5-1, the J gene TRBJ2-1, with D hard to call. This TCR was recovered from a human donor who donated a stem cell graft to a child with acute myeloid leukemia. The CDR3 DNA reads TGCGCCAGCAGAGTGGGATTGGACTACAATGAGCAGTTCTTC. Translating gives CASRVGLDYNEQFF.